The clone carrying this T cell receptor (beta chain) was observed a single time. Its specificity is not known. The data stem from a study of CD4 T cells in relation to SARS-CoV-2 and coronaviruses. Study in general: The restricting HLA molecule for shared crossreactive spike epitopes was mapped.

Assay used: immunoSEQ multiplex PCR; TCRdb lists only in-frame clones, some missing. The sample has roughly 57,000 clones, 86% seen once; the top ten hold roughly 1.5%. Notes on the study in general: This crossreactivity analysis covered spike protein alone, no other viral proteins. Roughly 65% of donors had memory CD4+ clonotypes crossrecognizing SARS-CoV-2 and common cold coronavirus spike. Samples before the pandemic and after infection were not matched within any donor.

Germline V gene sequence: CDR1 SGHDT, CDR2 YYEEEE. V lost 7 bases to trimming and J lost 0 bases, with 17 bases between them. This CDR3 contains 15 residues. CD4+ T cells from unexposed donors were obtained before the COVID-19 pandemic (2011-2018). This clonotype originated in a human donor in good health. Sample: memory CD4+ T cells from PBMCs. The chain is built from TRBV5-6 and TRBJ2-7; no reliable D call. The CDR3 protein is CASSSRRFVSYEQYF. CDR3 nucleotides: TGTGCCAGCTCCTCTCGTCGATTCGTCTCCTACGAGCAGTACTTC. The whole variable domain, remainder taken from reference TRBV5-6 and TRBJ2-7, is DAGVTQSPTHLIKTRGQQVTLRCSPKSGHDTVSWYQQALGQGPQFIFQYYEEEERQRGNFPDRFSGHQFPNYSSELNVNALLLGDSALYLCASSSRRFVSYEQYFGPGTRLTVT.